A single sample gave rise to the 27 T cell receptor beta chains below, sequenced in a study of blood T cells in healthy people across ages. A second PCR, run for about 7 to 12 cycles, used a sample-barcoded 5' primer plus a J-beta primer mix. TCRdb itself ran the 5' RACE reads through MiXCR, one entry per CDR3 protein. The sample includes 950,000 to 1,200,000 distinct CDR3 sequences, around two fifths of them seen just once. Sequenced sample: blood. These receptors all stem from a man between 18 and 35 years old in good health.

V and J are TRBV6-2 or TRBV6-3 and TRBJ2-1; TRBD2 matches at 8 bases. Germline CDR1 and CDR2: MNHEY and SVGEGT. Trimming removed 8 bases from V and 7 bases from J; junction bases left unmatched: 7. This CDR3 region has 13 residues. The CDR3: CASGGTRVNEQFF. DNA for the CDR3: TGTGCCAGCGGTGGGACTAGGGTAAATGAGCAGTTCTTC.

This sequence joins TRBV4-1 and TRBJ2-5; tentative D call: TRBD1 (5 bases). V was cut by 1 base and J by 2 bases, with 8 bases left in between. Germline loops: CDR1 MGHRA, CDR2 YSYEKL. The CDR3 spans 14 residues. Here the CDR3 DNA reads TGCGCCAGCAGCCAAGTTAACAGGCAAGAGACCCAGTACTTC. This gives the protein CASSQVNRQETQYF.

This clonotype was seen a few times. The chain employs TRBV7-9 and TRBJ2-3; the D is unclear. The CDR3 sequence is 15 residues long. The V gene lost 5 bases and the J gene lost 0 bases, with 12 bases spanning the gap. CDR1 is SEHNR and CDR2 is FQNEAQ in the germline V gene (reference sequence). CDR3 sequence (DNA): TGTGCCAGCAGCCTCCAGACAATGAGCACAGATACGCAGTATTTT. This gives the protein CASSLQTMSTDTQYF.

The V gene is TRBV3-1, the J gene TRBJ2-3; 12 positions agree with TRBD2. The J segment lost 5 bases and the V segment lost 4 bases, leaving 4 bases of the junction unmatched. The CDR3 has 15 residues. Germline CDR1 LGHDT, CDR2 YNNKEL (reference sequence). CDR3 sequence reads: CASSPLLAGGDTQYF. Written as DNA, the CDR3 is TGTGCCAGCAGCCCATTACTAGCGGGGGGAGATACGCAGTATTTT.

This sequence joins TRBV6-2 or TRBV6-3 and TRBJ1-1; D not certain. V lost 0 bases to trimming and J lost 2 bases, with 19 bases between them. Germline lookup yields CDR1 MNHEY and CDR2 SVGEGT. The CDR3 is 18 residues long. The CDR3 here is CASSYSILPESVNTEAFF. Written as DNA, the CDR3 is TGTGCCAGCAGTTACTCGATATTGCCGGAGAGTGTTAACACTGAAGCTTTCTTT.

The V gene is TRBV6-5, the J gene TRBJ1-1, with 7 nucleotides matching TRBD1. The germline CDR1 and CDR2 sequences are MNHEY and SVGAGI. J was trimmed by 2 bases and V by 7 bases; bases with no gene match: 7. The length of the CDR3 is 14 residues. CDR3: CASTRGRSNTEAFF. CDR3 DNA sequence: TGTGCCAGCACGAGGGGGCGGTCCAACACTGAAGCTTTCTTT.

The sample holds many counts of this clonotype. The chain recombines TRBV27 with TRBJ2-1; 7 bases align to TRBD1. The CDR3 sequence is 14 residues long. Germline values: CDR1 MNHEY, CDR2 SMNVEV (reference sequence). V dropped 5 bases and J dropped 6; count of bases not matched to a gene: 7. The chain's CDR3 is CASSPSTGLNEQFF. The CDR3 coding sequence is TGTGCCAGCAGTCCCTCGACAGGGCTCAATGAGCAGTTCTTC.

The chain combines TRBV5-6 with TRBJ1-5; 10 positions match TRBD1. The CDR3 consists of 16 residues. From germline, CDR1 is SGHDT and CDR2 YYEEEE. The V and J ends lost 2 bases and 1 base, in that order; junction bases with no gene match: 3. DNA of the CDR3: TGTGCCAGCAGCTTCGGGACAGGGGTAAGCAATCAGCCCCAGCATTTT. As protein: CASSFGTGVSNQPQHF.

The rearrangement uses TRBV6-1 and TRBJ2-6, with D possibly matching TRBD1 (5 bases). The V gene's germline CDR1 is MNHNS and CDR2 SASEGT. Trimming pared 8 bases from V and 0 bases from J, leaving 14 bases between. CDR3 length equals 16 residues. The CDR3 loop is CASAWGTSSGANVLTF. Written as DNA, the CDR3 is TGTGCCAGCGCGTGGGGCACCTCCTCTGGGGCCAACGTCCTGACTTTC.

The chain is built from TRBV28 and TRBJ1-2, with D uncertain. This CDR3 region has 14 residues. The germline gives CDR1 MDHEN, CDR2 SYDVKM. V gave up 4 bases and J gave up 10 bases, with 19 bases separating them. CDR3 in DNA: TGTGCCAGCAGTTCGTCCGACATCCCCGGCGACTACACCTTC. Protein: CASSSSDIPGDYTF.

The gene calls are TRBV20-1 and TRBJ2-3; possibly TRBD2 for D (5 bases). V lost 1 base, J lost 9 bases, and 17 bases lay in between. The CDR3 is made up of 14 amino acids. Germline-derived CDR1 and CDR2 are DFQATT and SNEGSKA (reference sequence). CDR3 nucleotide sequence: TGCAGTGCTAGAGGATGGACTCCTGCACAGACGCAGTATTTT. Translated: CSARGWTPAQTQYF.

This clonotype was found a few times. The chain links TRBV2 to TRBJ2-3; either TRBD1 or TRBD2 may supply D (5 bases each). Trimming removed 11 bases at V and 6 bases at J, with 15 bases between. The CDR3 totals 12 residues. Germline-derived CDR1 and CDR2 are SNHLY and FYNNEI. This CDR3 is CAGDGRWDTQYF. CDR3 nucleotides: TGTGCCGGGGACGGAAGGTGGGATACGCAGTATTTT. The variable domain in full, with the rest retrieved from reference TRBV2 and TRBJ2-3, is EPEVTQTPSHQVTQMGQEVILRCVPISNHLYFYWYRQILGQKVEFLVSFYNNEISEKSEIFDDQFSVERPDGSNFTLKIRSTKLEDSAMYFCAGDGRWDTQYFGPGTRLTVL.

This clonotype was picked up a small number of times. The CDR3 loop is CATSDTNNEQFF. CDR3 coding DNA: TGTGCCACCTCGGACACAAACAATGAGCAGTTCTTC. The chain recombines TRBV10-3 with TRBJ2-1; TRBD1 is a possible D gene (5 bases). Germline values: CDR1 ENHRY, CDR2 SYGVKD. With 10 bases removed from V and 5 bases from J, the gap between germline ends came to 12 bases. This CDR3 has 12 amino acids.

The rearrangement joins TRBV12-3 or TRBV12-4 to TRBJ1-1; unclear D gene. Trimming left V 4 bases short and J 3 bases short, with 15 bases between. The CDR3 has 15 amino acids. CDR3 coding DNA: TGTGCCAGCAGTTCTCGACGGAGAGCGGACACTGAAGCTTTCTTT. It specifies CASSSRRRADTEAFF.

V usage is TRBV20-1 and J usage is TRBJ2-3, with a possible D match to TRBD1 (6 bases). The CDR3 totals 12 residues. Germline lookup yields CDR1 DFQATT and CDR2 SNEGSKA (reference sequence). The CDR3 DNA sequence: TGCAGGGGGGAACAGGGTACAGATACGCAGTATTTT. This encodes CRGEQGTDTQYF.

V is TRBV6-1 and J is TRBJ2-4; D might be TRBD1 (6 bases). The germline CDR1 and CDR2 sequences are MNHNS and SASEGT. This CDR3 is 16 amino acids long. Trimming removed 3 bases at V and 0 bases at J, with 12 bases between. CDR3 residues: CASSDNRATAKNIQYF. CDR3 in DNA: TGTGCCAGCAGTGACAACAGGGCAACAGCCAAAAACATTCAGTACTTC.

This clonotype was counted only a few times. This chain connects TRBV29-1 to TRBJ2-1; D is unclear. The CDR3 runs to 12 residues. Germline CDR1 and CDR2: SQVTM and ANQGSEA. The germline V and J ends were trimmed by 7 bases and 8 bases, with 15 bases remaining between them. CDR3 sequence reads: CSASRVMDEQFF. CDR3 nucleotides: TGCAGCGCATCCCGTGTAATGGATGAGCAGTTCTTC.

This clonotype was observed a few times. V gene TRBV7-2 combines with J gene TRBJ2-7; D is unresolved. V gave up 1 base and J gave up 2 bases, with 9 bases separating them. Germline CDR1 and CDR2: SGHTA and FQGNSA. This CDR3 comprises 14 residues. This CDR3 is CASSLGRHTYEQYF. CDR3 DNA sequence: TGTGCCAGCAGCTTAGGACGACACACCTACGAGCAGTACTTC.

V usage is TRBV6-6 and J usage is TRBJ1-1; D call uncertain. Trimming left V 2 bases short and J 0 bases short, with 10 bases between. The CDR3 sequence is 15 residues long. CDR1 and CDR2 from the germline V gene are MNHNY and SVGAGI (reference sequence). CDR3 DNA sequence: TGTGCCAGCAGTTACCCGAGGGAGATGAACACTGAAGCTTTCTTT. Amino acid sequence: CASSYPREMNTEAFF.

CDR3 DNA sequence: TGCAGCGTTGTATTCGGGAGGCAGGGGGTTGGCGAGCAGTACTTC. Translated: CSVVFGRQGVGEQYF. This chain uses TRBV29-1 with TRBJ2-7; perhaps D is TRBD1 or TRBD2 (7 bases each). Germline assignment: CDR1 SQVTM and CDR2 ANQGSEA. The CDR3 spans 15 residues. V lost 4 bases and J lost 6, with 22 bases in between.

The table lists this clonotype with a few counts. The chain combines TRBV20-1 with TRBJ1-5; tentative D call: TRBD1 (6 bases). V was clipped by 6 bases and J by 3 bases, with 12 bases between them. In germline, CDR1 is DFQATT, CDR2 SNEGSKA (reference sequence). This CDR3 has 13 amino acids. Here the CDR3 reads CSAGGADNQPQHF. The CDR3 nucleotides are TGCAGTGCAGGGGGGGCCGACAATCAGCCCCAGCATTTT.

V usage is TRBV20-1 and J usage is TRBJ2-3, with TRBD1 matching over 9 bases. V was clipped by 1 base and J by 2 bases; unmatched bases: 10. Germline assignment: CDR1 DFQATT and CDR2 SNEGSKA (reference sequence). The CDR3 runs to 17 residues. The CDR3 spells CSARGGRGQGSTDTQYF. The CDR3 DNA is TGCAGTGCTAGAGGTGGTCGGGGACAGGGCTCCACAGATACGCAGTATTTT.

This clonotype has a count of ten or more. CDR3 in amino acids: CASSPSIPPQHF. CDR3 nucleotide sequence: TGTGCCAGCAGTCCGTCGATACCGCCCCAGCATTTT. The chain carries TRBV12-3 or TRBV12-4 and TRBJ1-5; D remains unclear. This CDR3 is built from 12 residues. Deletions cut 5 bases from V and 9 bases from J, with 11 bases between.

The rearrangement links TRBV2 to TRBJ1-1; D not certain. The germline V gene has CDR1 SNHLY and CDR2 FYNNEI. V was pared by 0 bases and J by 2 bases, with 10 bases between. The CDR3 totals 15 residues. This CDR3 is CASSEARSINTEAFF. The CDR3 DNA reads as TGTGCCAGCAGTGAAGCCCGCAGCATTAACACTGAAGCTTTCTTT.

The gene calls are TRBV5-1 and TRBJ2-1, with 10 bases fitting TRBD1. This CDR3 comprises 15 residues. The V and J ends lost 4 bases and 15 bases, in that order; junction bases with no gene match: 16. Germline V CDR1 and CDR2: SGHRS, YFSETQ. The CDR3, as DNA: TGCGCCAGCAGCGGAGGACAGGGGGAACCTGAGGCCATGTTCTTC. It encodes CASSGGQGEPEAMFF.

The chain recombines TRBV11-1 with TRBJ2-1, with D possibly being TRBD1 (5 bases). CDR1 and CDR2 (germline): SGHAT, FQDESV (reference sequence). This CDR3 is 17 amino acids long. Trimming took 1 base from V and 7 from J, leaving 20 bases between them. This chain's CDR3 is CASSLELGRGIYNEQFF. The CDR3 DNA reads TGTGCCAGCAGCTTAGAACTGGGGCGCGGCATATATAATGAGCAGTTCTTC. The full variable domain, rest sourced from reference TRBV11-1 and TRBJ2-1, is EAEVAQSPRYKITEKSQAVAFWCDPISGHATLYWYRQILGQGPELLVQFQDESVVDDSQLPKDRFSAERLKGVDSTLKIQPAELGDSAMYLCASSLELGRGIYNEQFFGPGTRLTVL.

This clonotype was seen a few times. The V call is TRBV10-3, the J call TRBJ2-3, with TRBD2 as a possible D gene (6 bases). Looked up from germline, CDR1 is ENHRY and CDR2 is SYGVKD. Between the trimmed V and J ends, which lost 6 bases and 4 bases, there was a span of 14 bases. The CDR3 is made up of 14 amino acids. The CDR3 nucleotides are TGTGCCATCAGGAGGGGCGGGGCTTCAGATACGCAGTATTTT. Translating it yields CAIRRGGASDTQYF.